This TCR beta chain was documented in a study of blood T cell repertoires in COVID-19. The data were produced by immunoSEQ multiplex PCR, yet TCRdb's version contains in-frame clones alone and is incomplete. The sample shows about 210,000 clones, just over 90% of them seen only once. This CDR3 region has 12 residues. Trimming took 6 bases from V and 8 from J, leaving 11 bases between them. Germline assignment: CDR1 LNHDA and CDR2 SQIVND (reference sequence). Sequencing was carried out using peripheral blood. This clonotype was sampled from a man aged 25 to 45 with acute or convalescent COVID-19. The rearrangement links TRBV19 to TRBJ2-4, with a tentative D call TRBD1 (6 bases). This CDR3 is CASSDRWDIQYF. The CDR3, as DNA: TGTGCCAGTAGCGACAGGTGGGACATTCAGTACTTC.